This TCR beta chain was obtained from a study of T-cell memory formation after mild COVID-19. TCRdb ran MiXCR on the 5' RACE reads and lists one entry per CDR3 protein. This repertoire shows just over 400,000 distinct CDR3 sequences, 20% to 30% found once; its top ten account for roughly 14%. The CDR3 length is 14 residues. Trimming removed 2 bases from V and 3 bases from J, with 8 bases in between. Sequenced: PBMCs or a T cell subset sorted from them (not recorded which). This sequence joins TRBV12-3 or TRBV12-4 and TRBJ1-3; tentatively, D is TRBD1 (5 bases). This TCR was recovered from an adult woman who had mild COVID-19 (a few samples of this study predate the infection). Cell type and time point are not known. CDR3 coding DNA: TGTGCCAGCAGTTTATCGGGACTTGGAAACACCATATATTTT. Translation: CASSLSGLGNTIYF.